The 29 T cell receptor beta chains listed next were all sequenced from one sample in a study of T cell responses to AZD1222 COVID-19 vaccine. The protocol was immunoSEQ multiplex PCR, while the TCRdb copy is restricted to in-frame clones and leaves out a portion. Of more than 90,000 clones listed, about four fifths were seen once; the top ten hold 14%. The source material was peripheral blood, sampled 28 days after the second AZD1222 dose. These receptors came from an adult who received the AZD1222 COVID-19 vaccine.

The V and J genes are TRBV3-1 (or the pseudogene TRBV3-2) and TRBJ1-6; TRBD1 matches at 7 bases. The CDR3 loop spans 15 amino acids. J was trimmed by 8 bases and V by 3 bases; bases with no gene match: 7. Germline V gene sequence: CDR1 LGHDT, CDR2 YNNKEL (reference sequence). CDR3 protein: CASSQTRDRDSPLHF. CDR3 in DNA: TGTGCCAGCAGCCAGACTCGGGACAGAGATTCACCCCTCCACTTT.

V gene TRBV6-2 or TRBV6-3 combines with J gene TRBJ1-1; a possible D gene is TRBD1 (5 bases). Trimming cost V 5 bases and J 12 bases, with 22 bases left between them. The CDR3 has 14 residues. Germline V CDR1 and CDR2: MNHEY, SVGEGT. The CDR3 protein is CASSLAGTPLTPFF. CDR3 nucleotides: TGTGCCAGCAGTCTTGCCGGGACGCCCCTGACTCCTTTCTTT.

The CDR3 spells CASSPQGDSEAFF. DNA of the CDR3: TGTGCCAGCAGCCCACAGGGGGACTCTGAAGCTTTCTTT. This chain joins TRBV7-9 and TRBJ1-1; 8 nucleotides line up with TRBD1. The V segment lost 5 bases and the J segment 6 bases; nucleotides outside the gene matches: 5. Germline CDR1 and CDR2: SEHNR and FQNEAQ (reference sequence). The CDR3 is made up of 13 amino acids.

This clone has just one count. V is TRBV28 and J is TRBJ1-5; D not certain. The CDR3 is 19 residues long. From germline, CDR1 is MDHEN and CDR2 SYDVKM. Trimming shortened V by 6 bases and J by 0 bases, and 24 bases separated the two germline ends. CDR3 in DNA: TGTGCCAGCAGCCCCTCAGAACAGCAGGCGGTCTATAGCAATCAGCCCCAGCATTTT. This gives the protein CASSPSEQQAVYSNQPQHF.

The chain combines TRBV27 with TRBJ1-5; D possibly corresponds to TRBD1 (6 bases). The length of the CDR3 is 14 residues. Germline V lookup: CDR1 MNHEY, CDR2 SMNVEV (reference sequence). The V end was cut by 5 bases, the J end by 3 bases, with 11 bases between. CDR3 protein: CASSLTGFNQPQHF. The CDR3 DNA sequence: TGTGCCAGCAGTCTAACAGGGTTCAATCAGCCCCAGCATTTT.

This sequence joins TRBV5-6 and TRBJ2-1, with 12 bases aligning to TRBD2. Germline CDR1 reads SGHDT; CDR2 reads YYEEEE. J gave up 9 bases and V 0 bases, and 4 bases lay outside the gene matches. This CDR3 is built from 15 residues. The CDR3 protein is CASSLGLAGASEQFF. For the CDR3, the DNA is TGTGCCAGCAGCTTGGGACTAGCGGGAGCCAGTGAGCAGTTCTTC.

This clone has more than one count but fewer than ten. This chain joins TRBV12-3 or TRBV12-4 and TRBJ2-7, with a possible D match to TRBD2 (5 bases). V lost 11 bases and J 3 bases, leaving 17 bases between the germline ends. The CDR3 has 13 amino acids. Written as DNA, the CDR3 is TGTGCCTGTGGACTGAACGTTATCTACGAGCAGTACTTC. It codes for CACGLNVIYEQYF.

The chain combines TRBV5-4 with TRBJ2-7; D is perhaps TRBD1 (5 bases). This CDR3 is 16 amino acids long. V lost 1 base, J lost 6 bases, and 20 bases lay in between. Germline CDR1 SGHNT, CDR2 YYREEE (reference sequence). CDR3 DNA: TGTGCCAGCAGCTTGCCGACAGCGACCCAAGTAGTCGAGCAGTACTTC. This sequence encodes CASSLPTATQVVEQYF. Full variable domain (outside the CDR3, taken from reference TRBV5-4 and TRBJ2-7): ETGVTQSPTHLIKTRGQQVTLRCSSQSGHNTVSWYQQALGQGPQFIFQYYREEENGRGNFPPRFSGLQFPNYSSELNVNALELDDSALYLCASSLPTATQVVEQYFGPGTRLTVT.

This chain connects TRBV19 to TRBJ2-2; 8 nucleotides line up with TRBD2. CDR3 size: 18 residues. V was pared by 6 bases and J by 5 bases, with 17 bases of the junction left unmatched. Germline CDR1 reads LNHDA; CDR2 reads SQIVND (reference sequence). CDR3 region: CASSATRRGLGRTGELFF. The CDR3 nucleotides are TGTGCCAGTAGCGCCACCCGCCGGGGACTAGGGAGGACCGGGGAGCTGTTTTTT.

This sequence joins TRBV11-2 and TRBJ1-5; D is ambiguous. Trimming removed 1 base at V and 11 bases at J, with 12 bases between. This CDR3 is built from 13 residues. The germline V gene encodes CDR1 SGHAT and CDR2 FQNNGV. The CDR3 spells CASSLGPNEAQHF. The CDR3 nucleotides read TGTGCCAGCAGCTTAGGACCCAATGAAGCCCAGCATTTT.

The chain joins TRBV10-2 to TRBJ1-4; the D is unclear. The CDR3 spans 15 residues. V lost 2 bases and J 2 bases, leaving 9 bases between the germline ends. Germline CDR1 and CDR2: WSHSY and SAAADI. CDR3 coding DNA: TGCGCCAGCAGTGAGAAGTGGATCACTAATGAAAAACTGTTTTTT. This sequence encodes CASSEKWITNEKLFF.

The V and J genes are TRBV23-1 and TRBJ2-7; TRBD1 matches at 8 bases. TRBV23-1 is an ORF for which the function is uncertain. Trimming removed 1 base from V and 0 bases from J; junction bases left unmatched: 14. CDR3 length: 19 residues. CDR3 loop: CASSQFAGDRLEGSYEQYF. The CDR3 nucleotides are TGCGCCAGCAGTCAATTTGCAGGGGACAGGCTCGAGGGCTCCTACGAGCAGTACTTC.

V is TRBV27 and J is TRBJ2-6; D may correspond to TRBD1 or TRBD2 (6 bases each). CDR1 is MNHEY and CDR2 is SMNVEV in the germline V gene (reference sequence). The germline V and J ends were trimmed by 2 bases and 1 base, with 15 bases remaining between them. The CDR3 length is 18 residues. The CDR3 reads CASSLGGGLRSGANVLTF. The DNA of the CDR3 is TGTGCCAGCAGTTTAGGTGGGGGGCTCCGGTCTGGGGCCAACGTCCTGACTTTC.

In DNA form, the CDR3 reads TGCGCCAGCAGCTTGAACAGGGTGGGGATAGAGACCCAGTACTTC. Translation: CASSLNRVGIETQYF. The chain employs TRBV5-1 and TRBJ2-5; tentative D call: TRBD1 (6 bases). The V end lost 1 base, the J end lost 4 bases, and 14 bases lay between the germline ends. CDR3 length: 15 amino acids. Looked up from germline, CDR1 is SGHRS and CDR2 is YFSETQ.

The chain combines TRBV7-9 with TRBJ2-2; maybe TRBD1 (5 bases). Trimming removed 5 bases from V and 5 bases from J, with 15 bases in between. There are 15 residues in the CDR3. Germline CDR1 SEHNR, CDR2 FQNEAQ (reference sequence). CDR3 loop: CASSHDSQRTGELFF. The CDR3, as DNA: TGTGCCAGCAGCCACGACAGTCAACGAACCGGGGAGCTGTTTTTT.

The chain couples TRBV7-4 to TRBJ1-6, with no clear D. Germline V gene lookup returns CDR1 SGHVT and CDR2 SQSDAQ. This CDR3 contains 17 residues. V lost 1 base and J lost 7, with 17 bases in between. Written as DNA, the CDR3 is TGTGCCAGCAGCTTAGTTGTTTTGTTTGGCAGCAATTCACCCCTCCACTTT. Translation gives CASSLVVLFGSNSPLHF.

The CDR3 DNA reads TGTGCCAGCAGCCCAGGGTTGGCGACGGCGATCTACGAGCAGTACTTC. Amino acid sequence: CASSPGLATAIYEQYF. V gene TRBV7-2 combines with J gene TRBJ2-7; D perhaps matches TRBD1 (5 bases). CDR3 length equals 16 residues. With 5 bases removed from V and 3 bases from J, the gap between germline ends came to 20 bases. The germline gives CDR1 SGHTA, CDR2 FQGNSA.

This clone was recorded a few times. J is TRBJ2-6 and V is TRBV7-8; unclear D gene. The CDR3 totals 14 residues. Germline-derived CDR1 and CDR2 are SGHVS and FQNEAQ. V was shortened by 6 bases and J by 0 bases, with 6 bases between the two germline ends. The CDR3 is CASRSNSGANVLTF. CDR3 in DNA: TGTGCCAGCAGATCGAACTCTGGGGCCAACGTCCTGACTTTC.

The V gene is TRBV19, the J gene TRBJ1-5; the match to TRBD1 covers 9 bases. CDR3 length equals 18 residues. Germline trimming cut 3 bases from V and 4 bases from J; bases unmatched to any gene: 13. Germline V gene lookup returns CDR1 LNHDA and CDR2 SQIVND (reference sequence). CDR3: CASSIRPPGQGQNQPQHF. CDR3 nucleotides: TGTGCCAGTAGTATTCGGCCCCCAGGACAGGGGCAGAATCAGCCCCAGCATTTT.

This clone has only a few counts. This chain connects TRBV27 to TRBJ2-7; 12 bases align to TRBD1. The V gene end was trimmed by 8 bases and the J gene end by 5 bases; junction bases not matched to a gene: 16. This CDR3 has 17 amino acids. Germline loops: CDR1 MNHEY, CDR2 SMNVEV (reference sequence). CDR3 sequence: CASRFSSGTGGIHEQYF. In DNA form, the CDR3 reads TGTGCCAGCCGATTTTCTTCCGGGACAGGGGGCATCCACGAGCAGTACTTC.

The chain couples TRBV11-2 to TRBJ2-7; tentatively, D is TRBD1 (6 bases). CDR3 length: 13 amino acids. Between the trimmed V and J ends, which lost 6 bases and 5 bases, there was a span of 14 bases. Per germline, CDR1 SGHAT and CDR2 FQNNGV. CDR3 sequence (DNA): TGTGCCAGCAGGCGTACAGGGTCCAACGAGCAGTACTTC. This codes for CASRRTGSNEQYF.

The chain uses TRBV7-3 and TRBJ2-1; the D gene is possibly TRBD1 (6 bases). CDR3 length: 16 amino acids. Trimming removed 4 bases at V and 4 bases at J, with 17 bases between. Germline CDR1 reads SGHTA; CDR2 reads FQGTGA. CDR3 in DNA: TGTGCCAGCAGCTCGTACGACAGGATGGGTTACAATGAGCAGTTCTTC. It specifies CASSSYDRMGYNEQFF.

V gene TRBV6-5 combines with J gene TRBJ2-1; TRBD1 might be the D (6 bases). CDR1 and CDR2 from the germline V gene are MNHEY and SVGAGI. Trimming took 6 bases from V and 5 from J, leaving 17 bases between them. The CDR3 covers 15 residues. In nucleotides, the CDR3 is TGTGCCAGCAGGGTAGGGGGACAAATGAACAATGAGCAGTTCTTC. Translating it yields CASRVGGQMNNEQFF.

This sequence joins TRBV7-2 and TRBJ1-4; D might be TRBD1 (6 bases). CDR3 length: 15 residues. With 1 base removed from V and 7 bases from J, the gap between germline ends came to 13 bases. Germline V gene data show CDR1 as SGHTA and CDR2 as FQGNSA. DNA for the CDR3: TGTGCCAGCAGCTTAGGCGGGGAGGGGGGTGAAAAACTGTTTTTT. It encodes CASSLGGEGGEKLFF.

The J gene is TRBJ2-3, the V gene TRBV12-5; D gene uncertain. Trimming left V 1 base short and J 3 bases short, with 5 bases between. Germline V gene data show CDR1 as LGHNT and CDR2 as FRNRAP. The CDR3 spans 13 residues. The DNA for the CDR3 is TGTGCTAGTGGTTTGGCAAGAACAGATACGCAGTATTTT. Translated: CASGLARTDTQYF.

The chain joins TRBV6-4 to TRBJ2-1; 9 nucleotides match TRBD2. The CDR3 is made up of 15 amino acids. Germline V gene lookup returns CDR1 MRHNA and CDR2 SNTAGT. Trimming cost V 0 bases and J 7 bases; bases outside gene matches: 4. The CDR3 nucleotides are TGTGCCAGCAGTGACTCTAGCGGGAGAGTGAATGAGCAGTTCTTC. It specifies CASSDSSGRVNEQFF.

The rearrangement joins TRBV9 to TRBJ2-2, with D tentatively TRBD2 (7 bases). The CDR3 sequence is 15 residues long. The germline V gene has CDR1 SGDLS and CDR2 YYNGEE. V was pared by 4 bases and J by 8 bases, with 18 bases between. Here the CDR3 reads CASSPRLGGEGELFF. The CDR3 DNA reads TGTGCCAGCAGCCCCCGACTAGGGGGGGAGGGGGAGCTGTTTTTT. The variable domain in full, completed from reference TRBV9 and TRBJ2-2, reads DSGVTQTPKHLITATGQRVTLRCSPRSGDLSVYWYQQSLDQGLQFLIQYYNGEERAKGNILERFSAQQFPDLHSELNLSSLELGDSALYFCASSPRLGGEGELFFGEGSRLTVL.

In its sample, this clone was seen once. This chain joins TRBV19 and TRBJ2-7, with 9 bases matching TRBD1. Per the germline V gene, CDR1 is LNHDA and CDR2 is SQIVND (reference sequence). The length of the CDR3 is 14 residues. Trimming cost V 3 bases and J 2 bases; bases outside gene matches: 2. The CDR3 nucleotides are TGTGCCAGTAGTATCGGACAGGGGACCTACGAGCAGTACTTC. It yields the protein CASSIGQGTYEQYF.

This chain links TRBV13 with TRBJ1-1; D is unclear. Germline-derived CDR1 and CDR2 are PRHDT and FYEKMQ (reference sequence). The ends were cut back, 5 bases at V and 1 base at J, with 11 bases in the middle. CDR3 length: 14 residues. CDR3 sequence reads: CASSPDLTNTEAFF. The DNA for the CDR3 is TGTGCCAGCAGCCCCGACCTTACGAACACTGAAGCTTTCTTT.